This T cell receptor (beta chain) was sequenced in a study of blood T cell repertoires in COVID-19. In the authors' methods: The authors estimated nucleated cell counts from reference gene primer amplification. Profiled with immunoSEQ multiplex PCR; TCRdb holds only in-frame clones, not every one. That table supplies the V and J calls and clone size; D and trimming were determined from the DNA. The sample has 200,000 to 250,000 clones, approximately 78% seen once; the top ten hold approximately 8.7%. The germline V gene encodes CDR1 SQVTM and CDR2 ANQGSEA. The junction had 3 bases not matched to a gene; V was cut back by 7 bases and J by 4 bases. The CDR3 is 12 amino acids. The age range of participants was 18 to 89 years, with residence in about two dozen US areas.

The sequence was obtained from a man aged 35 to 55 who had recovered from COVID-19. The rearrangement uses TRBV29-1 and TRBJ1-5, with 8 nucleotides matching TRBD1. The specimen was PBMCs or T cells enriched from blood (not recorded which). CDR3 in amino acids: CSAGQVNQPQHF. CDR3 sequence (DNA): TGCAGCGCGGGACAGGTTAATCAGCCCCAGCATTTT.